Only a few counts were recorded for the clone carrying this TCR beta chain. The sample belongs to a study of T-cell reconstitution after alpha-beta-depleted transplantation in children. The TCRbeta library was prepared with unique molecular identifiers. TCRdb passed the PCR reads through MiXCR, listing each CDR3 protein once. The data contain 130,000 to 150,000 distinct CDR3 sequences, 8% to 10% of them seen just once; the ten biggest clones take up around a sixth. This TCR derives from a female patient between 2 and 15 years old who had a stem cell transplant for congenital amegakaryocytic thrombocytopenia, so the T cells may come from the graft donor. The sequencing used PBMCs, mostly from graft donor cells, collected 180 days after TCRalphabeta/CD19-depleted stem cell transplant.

CDR3 sequence (DNA): TGTGCCAGCAAGGGTAGGGACATGAACACTGAAGCTTTCTTT. Protein product: CASKGRDMNTEAFF. V is TRBV2 and J is TRBJ1-1; D may be TRBD1 (6 bases). Looked up from germline, CDR1 is SNHLY and CDR2 is FYNNEI. V was cut by 7 bases and J by 0 bases, with 12 bases left in between. This CDR3 contains 14 residues.